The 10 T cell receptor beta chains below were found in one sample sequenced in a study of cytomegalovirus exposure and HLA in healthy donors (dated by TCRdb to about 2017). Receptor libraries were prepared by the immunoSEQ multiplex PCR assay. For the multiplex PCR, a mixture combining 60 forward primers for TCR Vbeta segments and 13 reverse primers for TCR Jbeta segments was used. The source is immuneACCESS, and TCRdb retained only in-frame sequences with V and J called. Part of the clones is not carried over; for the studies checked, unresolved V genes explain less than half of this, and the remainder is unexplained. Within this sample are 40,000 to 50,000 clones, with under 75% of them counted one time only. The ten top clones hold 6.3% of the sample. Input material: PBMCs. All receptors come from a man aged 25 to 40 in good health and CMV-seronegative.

Written as DNA, the CDR3 is TGTGCCAGCAGTTTAGGGACAGGGTTGAGGCAGCCCCAGCATTTT. It yields the protein CASSLGTGLRQPQHF. The V gene is TRBV27, the J gene TRBJ1-5; 9 bases are a match to TRBD1. J lost 7 bases, V lost 2 bases, and 6 bases had no gene match. The V gene's germline CDR1 is MNHEY and CDR2 SMNVEV (reference sequence). The length of the CDR3 is 15 residues.

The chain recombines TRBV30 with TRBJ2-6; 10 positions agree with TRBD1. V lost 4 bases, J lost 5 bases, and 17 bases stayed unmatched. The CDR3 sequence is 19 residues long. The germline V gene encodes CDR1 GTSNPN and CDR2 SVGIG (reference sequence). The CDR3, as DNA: TGTGCCTGGACCTACCCCTCCGGGACAGGGGCGGGCTGGGCCAACGTCCTGACTTTC. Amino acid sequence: CAWTYPSGTGAGWANVLTF.

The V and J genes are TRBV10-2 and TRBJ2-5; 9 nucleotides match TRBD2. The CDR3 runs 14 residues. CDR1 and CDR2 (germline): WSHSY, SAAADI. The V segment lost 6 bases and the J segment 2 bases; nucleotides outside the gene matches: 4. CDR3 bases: TGCGCCAGCAGGGTGGGACTAGCACAAGAGACCCAGTACTTC. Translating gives CASRVGLAQETQYF.

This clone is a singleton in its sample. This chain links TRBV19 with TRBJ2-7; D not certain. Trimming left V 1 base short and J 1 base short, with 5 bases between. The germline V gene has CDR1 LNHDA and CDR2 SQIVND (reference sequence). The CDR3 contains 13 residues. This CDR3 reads CASSIAESYEQYF. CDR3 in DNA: TGTGCCAGTAGTATAGCCGAGTCCTACGAGCAGTACTTC.

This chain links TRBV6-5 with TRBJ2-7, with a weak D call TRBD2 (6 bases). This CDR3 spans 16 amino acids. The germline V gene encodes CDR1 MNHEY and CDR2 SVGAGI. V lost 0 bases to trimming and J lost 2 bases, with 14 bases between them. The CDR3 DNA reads TGTGCCAGCAGTTACTCTCTAGGACTAATTACCTACGAGCAGTACTTC. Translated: CASSYSLGLITYEQYF.

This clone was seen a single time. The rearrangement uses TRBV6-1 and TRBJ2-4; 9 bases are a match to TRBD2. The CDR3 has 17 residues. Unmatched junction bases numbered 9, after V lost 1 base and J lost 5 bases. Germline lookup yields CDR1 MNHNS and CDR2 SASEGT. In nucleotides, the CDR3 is TGTGCCAGCAGTGAAGGGTCCCTAGCGGGATTAGAAAACATTCAGTACTTC. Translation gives CASSEGSLAGLENIQYF.

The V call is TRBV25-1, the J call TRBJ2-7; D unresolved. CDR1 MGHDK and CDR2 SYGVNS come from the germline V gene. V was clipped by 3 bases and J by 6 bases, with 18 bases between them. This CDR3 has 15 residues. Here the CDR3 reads CASSDRSGPWPEQYF. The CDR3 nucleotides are TGTGCCAGCAGTGACCGGTCTGGGCCCTGGCCCGAGCAGTACTTC.

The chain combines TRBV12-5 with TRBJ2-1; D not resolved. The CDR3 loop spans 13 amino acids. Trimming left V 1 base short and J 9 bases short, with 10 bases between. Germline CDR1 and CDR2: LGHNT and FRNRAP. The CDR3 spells CASGLEKALEQFF. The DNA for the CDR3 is TGTGCTAGTGGTTTGGAAAAAGCGCTTGAGCAGTTCTTC.

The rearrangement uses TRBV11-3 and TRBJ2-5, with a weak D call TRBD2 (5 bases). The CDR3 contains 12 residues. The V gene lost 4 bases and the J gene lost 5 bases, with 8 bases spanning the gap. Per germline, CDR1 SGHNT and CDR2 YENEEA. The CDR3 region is CASSYPGETQYF. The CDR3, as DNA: TGTGCCAGCAGCTATCCGGGGGAGACCCAGTACTTC.

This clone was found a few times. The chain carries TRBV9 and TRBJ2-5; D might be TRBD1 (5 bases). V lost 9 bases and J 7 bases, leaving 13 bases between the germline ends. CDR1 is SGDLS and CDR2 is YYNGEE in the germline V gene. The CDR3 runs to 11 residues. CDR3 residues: CATERGGTQYF. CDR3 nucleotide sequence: TGTGCCACCGAAAGGGGTGGGACCCAGTACTTC. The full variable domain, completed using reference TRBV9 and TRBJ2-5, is DSGVTQTPKHLITATGQRVTLRCSPRSGDLSVYWYQQSLDQGLQFLIQYYNGEERAKGNILERFSAQQFPDLHSELNLSSLELGDSALYFCATERGGTQYFGPGTRLLVL.